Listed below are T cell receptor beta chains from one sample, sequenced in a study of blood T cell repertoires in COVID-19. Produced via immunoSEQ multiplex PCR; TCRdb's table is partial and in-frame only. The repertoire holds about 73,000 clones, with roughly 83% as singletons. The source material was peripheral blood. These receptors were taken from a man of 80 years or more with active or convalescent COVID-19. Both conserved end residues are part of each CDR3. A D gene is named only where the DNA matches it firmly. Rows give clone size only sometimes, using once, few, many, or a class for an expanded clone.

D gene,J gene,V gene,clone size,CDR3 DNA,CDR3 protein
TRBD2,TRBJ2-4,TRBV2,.,TGTGCCAGCAGTGGCCTCTCGGCGGGAGGGGCGACCAAAAACATTCAGTACTTC,CASSGLSAGGATKNIQYF
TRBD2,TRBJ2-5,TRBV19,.,TGTGCCAGTAGTAAGACTAGCGGGATTGAGACCCAGTACTTC,CASSKTSGIETQYF
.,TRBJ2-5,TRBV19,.,TGTGCCAGTAGTACGGGCCTGGGGGGCCAAGAGACCCAGTACTTC,CASSTGLGGQETQYF
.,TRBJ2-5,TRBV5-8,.,TGTGCCAGCAGCGCAACCGGGGGGCGCGAGACCCAGTACTTC,CASSATGGRETQYF
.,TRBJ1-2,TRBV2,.,TGTGCCAGCAGAGACTCTAGAGGGTATGCTAACTATGGCTACACCTTC,CASRDSRGYANYGYTF
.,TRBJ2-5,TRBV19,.,TGTGCCAGTAGTATTAACAGGGACACTAGCGCGGATAAAGAGACCCAGTACTTC,CASSINRDTSADKETQYF
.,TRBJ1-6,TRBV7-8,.,TGTGCCAGCAGCTTGCGAGGGCGGGCGGGGAGCTCCTATAATTCACCCCTCCACTTT,CASSLRGRAGSSYNSPLHF
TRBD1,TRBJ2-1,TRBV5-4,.,TGTGCCAGCAGCCCCGGACAGGAGTCTTACAATGAGCAGTTCTTC,CASSPGQESYNEQFF
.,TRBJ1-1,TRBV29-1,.,TGCAGCGCCGGACAGATAATGAACACTGAAGCTTTCTTT,CSAGQIMNTEAFF
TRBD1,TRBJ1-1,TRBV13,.,TGTGCCAGCAGCTATGATCGGACAGGGAACACTGAAGCTTTCTTT,CASSYDRTGNTEAFF
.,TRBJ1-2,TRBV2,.,TGTGCCAGCAGGGAGATTAGTTTAAACGGCTACACCTTC,CASREISLNGYTF
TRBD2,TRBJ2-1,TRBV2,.,TGTGCCAGCAGAGGCATAGGGACTAGCAACAATGAGCAGTTCTTC,CASRGIGTSNNEQFF
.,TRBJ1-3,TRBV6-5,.,TGTGCCAGCAGTTTACAGGCTACCTCTGGAAACACCATATATTTT,CASSLQATSGNTIYF
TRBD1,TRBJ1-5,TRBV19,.,TGTGCCAGTAGTATAACCGACAGGGGGCATGGTCAGCCCCAGCATTTT,CASSITDRGHGQPQHF
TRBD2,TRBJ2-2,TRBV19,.,TGTGCCAGTAGCGAGCGGGAGGGAAACACCGGGGAGCTGTTTTTT,CASSEREGNTGELFF
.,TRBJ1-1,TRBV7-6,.,TGTGCCAGCAGCTTAAGGGGGAACACTGAAGCTTTCTTT,CASSLRGNTEAFF
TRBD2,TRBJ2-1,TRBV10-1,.,TGCGCCAGCAGTGACCTAGCGGGAGAGGGGCCATCCTACAATGAGCAGTTCTTC,CASSDLAGEGPSYNEQFF
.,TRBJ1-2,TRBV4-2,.,TGTGCCAGCAGCCAAGACAGAAGTCTTAACTATGGCTACACCTTC,CASSQDRSLNYGYTF
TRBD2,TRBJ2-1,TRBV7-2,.,TGTGCCAGCAGCAGAAGACTAGCGGGAGTCTACAATGAGCAGTTCTTC,CASSRRLAGVYNEQFF
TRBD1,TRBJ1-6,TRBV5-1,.,TGCGCCAGCAGCTCGACAGGGGATAATTCACCCCTCCACTTT,CASSSTGDNSPLHF
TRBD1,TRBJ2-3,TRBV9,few,TGTGCCAGCAGCGTAGCTTCGGGACAGGGGATAGATACGCAGTATTTT,CASSVASGQGIDTQYF
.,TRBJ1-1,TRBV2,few,TGTGCCAGCAGTGTAAACACTGAAGCTTTCTTT,CASSVNTEAFF
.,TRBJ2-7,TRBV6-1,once,TGTGCCAGCAGTGAACGGAGGCAAACGGGAGAGCAGTACTTC,CASSERRQTGEQYF
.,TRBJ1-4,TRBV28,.,TGTGCCAGCAGTCCCCCCGGGACAATTAATGAAAAACTGTTTTTT,CASSPPGTINEKLFF
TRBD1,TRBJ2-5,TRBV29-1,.,TGCAGCGCAAGGACAGGGAGTGGGGAGACCCAGTACTTC,CSARTGSGETQYF
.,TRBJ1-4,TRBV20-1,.,TGCAGTGCTAGTGCCCCAGGGAGGGATAGTGAAAAACTGTTTTTT,CSASAPGRDSEKLFF
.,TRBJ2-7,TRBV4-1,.,TGCGCCAGCAGCCAGAGGATAGCCTACGAGCAGTACTTC,CASSQRIAYEQYF
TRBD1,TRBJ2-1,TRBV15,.,TGTGCCACCAGCAGAGAATATGGGACAGGCCTCTCCTACAATGAGCAGTTCTTC,CATSREYGTGLSYNEQFF
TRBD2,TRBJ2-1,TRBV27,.,TGTGCCAGCAGTCGTAGACTAGCGGGCAGCCAATCCTACAATGAGCAGTTCTTC,CASSRRLAGSQSYNEQFF
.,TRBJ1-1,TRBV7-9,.,TGTGCCAGCAGCCTTACAGCGAACACTGAAGCTTTCTTT,CASSLTANTEAFF
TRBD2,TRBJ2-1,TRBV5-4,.,TGTGCCAGCAGCTTTGGCCTAGCGGGAGATTCCTACAATGAGCAGTTCTTC,CASSFGLAGDSYNEQFF
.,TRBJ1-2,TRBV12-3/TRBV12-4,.,TGTGCCAGCAGTTTTGCGGGCGGGGATGGCTACACCTTC,CASSFAGGDGYTF
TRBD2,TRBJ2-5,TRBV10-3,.,TGTGCCATCAGTGAAACCGTAGCGGGAGGGACGGGGGAGACCCAGTACTTC,CAISETVAGGTGETQYF